These 11 T cell receptor beta chains were all obtained from the same sample, sequenced in a study of T-cell reconstitution after alpha-beta-depleted transplantation in children. Preparation of the TCRbeta library used unique molecular identifiers. Via MiXCR, TCRdb re-called the PCR reads, giving one row per CDR3 protein. In the table there are around 450,000 distinct CDR3 sequences, 43% of which are singletons. This specimen consisted of PBMCs, obtained before TCRalphabeta/CD19-depleted stem cell transplant. All receptors derive from a girl aged 2 to 9 with aplastic anemia, due to receive a stem cell transplant.

This chain connects TRBV4-1 to TRBJ2-1, with D maybe TRBD1 (5 bases). The CDR3 sequence is 15 residues long. V was cut by 4 bases and J by 6 bases, with 16 bases left in between. Germline CDR1 and CDR2: MGHRA and YSYEKL. The CDR3 DNA is TGCGCCAGCAGCCGACAAGGGGCTAGGGTCAATGAGCAGTTCTTC. The encoded protein is CASSRQGARVNEQFF.

This clonotype was counted ten times or more. This chain links TRBV5-1 with TRBJ2-7; D unclear. Trimming pared 0 bases from V and 0 bases from J, leaving 7 bases between. The CDR3 is 14 residues long. CDR1 and CDR2 (germline): SGHRS, YFSETQ. For the CDR3, the DNA is TGCGCCAGCAGCTTGGGCAGGAGCTCCTACGAGCAGTACTTC. Encoded protein: CASSLGRSSYEQYF.

The chain recombines TRBV30 with TRBJ2-3, with TRBD2 as a possible D gene (5 bases). The germline gives CDR1 GTSNPN, CDR2 SVGIG (reference sequence). This CDR3 region has 14 residues. V was cut by 0 bases and J by 1 base, with 8 bases left in between. The CDR3: CAWSVWGGTDTQYF. DNA for the CDR3: TGTGCCTGGAGTGTTTGGGGAGGCACAGATACGCAGTATTTT.

This clonotype appeared many times. V gene TRBV20-1 combines with J gene TRBJ2-1; 9 nucleotides align to TRBD2. Per germline, CDR1 DFQATT and CDR2 SNEGSKA (reference sequence). V trimming: 4 bases; J trimming: 2 bases; junction bases outside the gene matches: 6. The CDR3 runs 15 residues. CDR3 sequence: CSAKAAGGPYNEQFF. CDR3 coding DNA: TGCAGTGCTAAGGCGGCGGGAGGGCCCTACAATGAGCAGTTCTTC.

In this sample, this clonotype turned up a few times. The V and J genes are TRBV7-6 and TRBJ1-5; D gene uncertain. The CDR3 runs to 13 residues. V lost 1 base, J lost 5 bases, and 6 bases lay in between. Germline-derived CDR1 and CDR2 are SGHVS and FNYEAQ. The CDR3 sequence is CASSLVHDQPQHF. The CDR3 DNA reads as TGTGCCAGCAGCTTAGTACACGATCAGCCCCAGCATTTT.

This rearrangement joins TRBV20-1 to TRBJ2-7, with 10 bases aligning to TRBD1. Germline values: CDR1 DFQATT, CDR2 SNEGSKA (reference sequence). V was clipped by 6 bases and J by 0 bases; unmatched bases: 5. The CDR3 has 14 residues. The CDR3 is CSAPGQGGSYEQYF. The CDR3 region has the DNA TGCAGTGCCCCCGGACAGGGGGGCTCCTACGAGCAGTACTTC.

This clonotype has a count of ten or more. J is TRBJ2-3 and V is TRBV4-2, with 7 bases that match TRBD1. CDR3 length: 15 residues. Per the germline V gene, CDR1 is LGHNA and CDR2 is YNFKEQ. V shed 2 bases and J 4 bases; nucleotides not matched to a gene: 6. DNA of the CDR3: TGTGCCAGCAGCCAACGAGGGGGCGCCCCAGATACGCAGTATTTT. It yields the protein CASSQRGGAPDTQYF.

CDR3 in DNA: TGCGCCAGCAGCCACAGGGGGGACAATGAGCAGTTCTTC. Encoded protein: CASSHRGDNEQFF. The V and J genes are TRBV4-1 and TRBJ2-1; D perhaps matches TRBD1 (7 bases). The CDR3 covers 13 residues. Germline assignment: CDR1 MGHRA and CDR2 YSYEKL. V lost 3 bases and J lost 5, with 8 bases in between.

In this sample, this clonotype turned up a few times. V is TRBV6-2 or TRBV6-3 and J is TRBJ2-2; 14 bases align to TRBD2. The length of the CDR3 is 18 residues. Germline CDR1 MNHEY, CDR2 SVGEGT. Losses at the gene ends were 6 bases for V and 5 bases for J; bases not matched to a gene: 11. The CDR3 loop reads CASRRGLAGVPVTGELFF. CDR3 DNA sequence: TGTGCCAGCAGAAGGGGACTAGCGGGAGTCCCGGTAACCGGGGAGCTGTTTTTT.

This clonotype was seen ten or more times. This chain's CDR3 is CSVAGSSNQETQYF. As DNA, the CDR3 is TGCAGCGTCGCCGGGTCCTCTAACCAAGAGACCCAGTACTTC. The V gene is TRBV29-1, the J gene TRBJ2-5; no definite D call. This CDR3 is built from 14 residues. Germline CDR1 SQVTM, CDR2 ANQGSEA. V lost 6 bases and J 0 bases, leaving 14 bases between the germline ends.

This clonotype was recorded a few times. V is TRBV5-1 and J is TRBJ2-7; a weak D match, TRBD1 (6 bases). The V end lost 3 bases, the J end lost 7 bases, and 8 bases lay between the germline ends. The CDR3 is 11 residues long. Germline values: CDR1 SGHRS, CDR2 YFSETQ. The CDR3 is CASSYDREQYF. The CDR3 nucleotides read TGCGCCAGCAGCTATGACAGGGAGCAGTACTTC.